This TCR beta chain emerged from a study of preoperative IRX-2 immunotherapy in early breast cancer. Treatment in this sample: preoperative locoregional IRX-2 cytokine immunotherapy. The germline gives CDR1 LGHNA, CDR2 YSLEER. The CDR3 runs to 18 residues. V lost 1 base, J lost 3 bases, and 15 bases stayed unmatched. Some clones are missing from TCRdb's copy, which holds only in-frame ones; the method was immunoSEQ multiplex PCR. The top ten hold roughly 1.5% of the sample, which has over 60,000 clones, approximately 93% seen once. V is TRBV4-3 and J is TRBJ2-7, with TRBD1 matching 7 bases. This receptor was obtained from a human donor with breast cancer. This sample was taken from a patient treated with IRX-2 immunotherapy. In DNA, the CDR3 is TGCGCCAGCAGCCAAGTTCTGAGGGAAGGACAGGAAATCTACGAGCAGTACTTC. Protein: CASSQVLREGQEIYEQYF.